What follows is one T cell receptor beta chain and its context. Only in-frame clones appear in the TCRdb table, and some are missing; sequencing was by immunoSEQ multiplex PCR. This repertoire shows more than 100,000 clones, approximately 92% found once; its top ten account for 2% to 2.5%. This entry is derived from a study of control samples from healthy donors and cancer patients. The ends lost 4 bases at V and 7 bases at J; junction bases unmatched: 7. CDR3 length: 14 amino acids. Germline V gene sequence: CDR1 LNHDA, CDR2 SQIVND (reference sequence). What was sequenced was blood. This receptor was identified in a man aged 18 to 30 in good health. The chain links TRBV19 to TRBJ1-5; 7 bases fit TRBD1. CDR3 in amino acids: CASSTTGKGQPQHF. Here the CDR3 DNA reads TGTGCCAGTAGTACGACAGGGAAGGGGCAGCCCCAGCATTTT.